Presented here are 18 T cell receptor beta chains from one specimen sequenced in a study of CD8+ T cells in alopecia areata. The sequencing template was cDNA reverse transcribed from extracted RNA. Assay used: immunoSEQ multiplex PCR; TCRdb lists only in-frame clones, some missing. This table holds 80,000 to 100,000 clones, around 44% found once. Sequencing was performed on CD4+ T cells sorted from blood. Source of these receptors: a human donor with alopecia areata.

The chain uses TRBV2 and TRBJ1-2; D may be TRBD1 (5 bases). The CDR3 runs to 13 residues. Looked up from germline, CDR1 is SNHLY and CDR2 is FYNNEI. The V and J ends lost 7 bases and 0 bases respectively, with 9 bases between them. The CDR3 protein is CASIRQTNYGYTF. CDR3 bases: TGTGCCAGCATCAGACAGACTAACTATGGCTACACCTTC.

The chain joins TRBV10-3 to TRBJ2-3, with TRBD2 identical over 12 bases. The germline V gene has CDR1 ENHRY and CDR2 SYGVKD. The CDR3 is made up of 14 amino acids. Trimming took 10 bases from V and 2 from J; bases not matched to a gene: 4. The CDR3 DNA sequence: TGTGCCACCAGGACTAGCGGGGTCACAGATACGCAGTATTTT. Translation gives CATRTSGVTDTQYF.

There are a few counts of this clone. The chain carries TRBV29-1 and TRBJ2-2; D is perhaps TRBD1 (6 bases). Trimming stripped 5 bases from V and 1 base from J, with 11 bases between. The germline V gene encodes CDR1 SQVTM and CDR2 ANQGSEA. The CDR3 spans 14 residues. CDR3 in DNA: TGCAGCGTTCCCGGGACAATGAACACCGGGGAGCTGTTTTTT. Its protein product is CSVPGTMNTGELFF.

This chain uses TRBV5-1 with TRBJ2-1, with 10 bases matching TRBD1. This CDR3 is 11 amino acids long. CDR1 and CDR2 (germline): SGHRS, YFSETQ. Losses at the gene ends were 4 bases for V and 14 bases for J; bases not matched to a gene: 3. This chain's CDR3 is CASSTTGGKFF. The CDR3 DNA sequence: TGCGCCAGCAGCACGACAGGGGGCAAGTTCTTC.

The table lists this clone with a few counts. J is TRBJ2-1 and V is TRBV7-8; D is unclear. V was shortened by 5 bases and J by 7 bases, with 9 bases between the two germline ends. CDR1 is SGHVS and CDR2 is FQNEAQ in the germline V gene. The CDR3 length is 12 residues. CDR3 sequence (DNA): TGTGCCAGCAGCACGACCCAGAATGAGCAGTTCTTC. Protein product: CASSTTQNEQFF.

This clone has just a few counts. V and J are TRBV4-3 and TRBJ2-3, with 14 bases lining up with TRBD2. Germline V CDR1 and CDR2: LGHNA, YSLEER. This CDR3 region has 18 residues. Trimming took 0 bases from V and 9 from J; bases not matched to a gene: 11. This CDR3 reads CASSQDPGLAGAEDTQYF. The CDR3 region has the DNA TGCGCCAGCAGCCAAGATCCGGGACTAGCGGGAGCTGAGGACACGCAGTATTTT.

This chain uses TRBV28 with TRBJ1-2, with D perhaps matching TRBD1 (5 bases). The ends were cut back, 9 bases at V and 8 bases at J, with 19 bases in the middle. The CDR3 consists of 13 residues. The germline V gene encodes CDR1 MDHEN and CDR2 SYDVKM. The CDR3 coding sequence is TGTGCCAGTTACTGGGGGGTCTCGGGAGGCTACACCTTC. It codes for CASYWGVSGGYTF.

This clone has only a few counts. The rearrangement joins TRBV14 to TRBJ2-4; the D is unclear. Per the germline V gene, CDR1 is SGHDN and CDR2 is FVKESK. The CDR3 extends over 15 amino acids. The ends were cut back, 1 base at V and 8 bases at J, with 15 bases in the middle. The CDR3 here is CASSQGTYRGDIQYF. The CDR3 DNA reads TGTGCCAGCAGCCAAGGAACGTATAGAGGAGACATTCAGTACTTC.

V gene TRBV5-1 combines with J gene TRBJ2-7; TRBD2 might be the D (5 bases). The V end lost 2 bases, the J end lost 3 bases, and 15 bases lay between the germline ends. This CDR3 contains 15 residues. Germline CDR1 SGHRS, CDR2 YFSETQ. The DNA of the CDR3 is TGCGCCAGCAGCTTAAAGGCCCCGGGAAGCTACGAGCAGTACTTC. Translation gives CASSLKAPGSYEQYF.

This chain's CDR3 is CASSLPGVGNQPQHF. The CDR3 DNA follows: TGTGCCAGCAGTTTACCGGGGGTTGGCAATCAGCCCCAGCATTTT. The rearrangement uses TRBV28 and TRBJ1-5; D is possibly TRBD1 (5 bases). This CDR3 has 15 residues. V lost 2 bases and J 2 bases, leaving 10 bases between the germline ends. The V gene's germline CDR1 is MDHEN and CDR2 SYDVKM.

The V and J genes are TRBV29-1 and TRBJ1-2; 7 bases fit TRBD1. The germline V gene has CDR1 SQVTM and CDR2 ANQGSEA. This CDR3 has 12 residues. Losses at the gene ends were 6 bases for V and 5 bases for J; bases not matched to a gene: 6. In DNA form, the CDR3 reads TGCAGCGTCGACAGGGTGACGTATGGCTACACCTTC. Amino acid sequence: CSVDRVTYGYTF.

This clone has a handful of counts. The V gene is TRBV28, the J gene TRBJ2-1; D gene unclear. This CDR3 is built from 15 residues. The V gene lost 6 bases and the J gene lost 9 bases, with 21 bases spanning the gap. Germline CDR1 is MDHEN and CDR2 is SYDVKM. The CDR3 loop reads CASSTRVRLLGEQFF. In nucleotides, the CDR3 is TGTGCCAGCAGCACCCGCGTCAGGCTGCTGGGTGAGCAGTTCTTC.

The chain uses TRBV29-1 and TRBJ2-3; 7 bases are shared with TRBD1. The CDR3 runs to 15 residues. Trimming took 4 bases from V and 1 from J; bases not matched to a gene: 8. Germline V gene sequence: CDR1 SQVTM, CDR2 ANQGSEA. The CDR3 coding sequence is TGCAGCGTTGGAGGACTGACAGGGCGCACAGATACGCAGTATTTT. It is translated as CSVGGLTGRTDTQYF.

The genes are TRBV15 and TRBJ1-4, with unresolved D. Per the germline V gene, CDR1 is LNHNV and CDR2 is YYDKDF (reference sequence). The CDR3 runs to 13 residues. V was cut by 0 bases and J by 8 bases, with 7 bases left in between. CDR3 nucleotide sequence: TGTGCCACCAGCAGAGATATGGGGGAAAAACTGTTTTTT. Translation: CATSRDMGEKLFF.

This clone appeared a few times. Germline is not matched at one junction end, which may reflect a read error. V and J are TRBV7-7 and TRBJ2-5, with a possible D match to TRBD2 (7 bases). The CDR3 length is 16 residues. Looked up from germline, CDR1 is SSHAT and CDR2 is FNYEAQ (reference sequence). This chain's CDR3 is CASSRGGGSYQETQYF. The CDR3 DNA is TGTGCTAGCAGCCGCGGGGGCGGATCATACCAAGAGACCCAGTACTTC. Supplemented by reference TRBV7-7 and TRBJ2-5, the full variable domain reads GAGVSQSPRYKVTKRGQDVTLRCDPISSHATLYWYQQALGQGPEFLTYFNYEAQPDKSGLPSDRFSAERPEGSISTLTIQRTEQRDSAMYRCASSRGGGSYQETQYFGPGTRLLVL.

This clone has only one observation. This chain joins TRBV6-5 and TRBJ2-5; D unclear. CDR3 length equals 13 residues. Germline lookup yields CDR1 MNHEY and CDR2 SVGAGI. Trimming shortened V by 7 bases and J by 1 base, and 10 bases separated the two germline ends. CDR3 sequence reads: CASTRQPQETQYF. CDR3 DNA sequence: TGTGCCAGCACTCGGCAGCCCCAAGAGACCCAGTACTTC.

This clone was found a few times. This chain joins TRBV29-1 and TRBJ2-7; D might be TRBD2 (6 bases). The germline gives CDR1 SQVTM, CDR2 ANQGSEA. Trimming took 6 bases from V and 5 from J, leaving 14 bases between them. The CDR3 is made up of 12 amino acids. DNA for the CDR3: TGCAGCGTCGCTCGGGGGAATAACGAGCAGTACTTC. Translation gives CSVARGNNEQYF.

This clone was detected a few times. V and J are TRBV30 and TRBJ2-5, with 7 bases identical to TRBD1. The germline V gene encodes CDR1 GTSNPN and CDR2 SVGIG (reference sequence). After removal of 2 bases from V and 3 bases from J, the junction contained 3 bases not matched to a gene. The CDR3 runs to 13 residues. Here the CDR3 reads CAWSMGQKETQYF. CDR3 DNA: TGTGCCTGGAGTATGGGACAGAAAGAGACCCAGTACTTC.